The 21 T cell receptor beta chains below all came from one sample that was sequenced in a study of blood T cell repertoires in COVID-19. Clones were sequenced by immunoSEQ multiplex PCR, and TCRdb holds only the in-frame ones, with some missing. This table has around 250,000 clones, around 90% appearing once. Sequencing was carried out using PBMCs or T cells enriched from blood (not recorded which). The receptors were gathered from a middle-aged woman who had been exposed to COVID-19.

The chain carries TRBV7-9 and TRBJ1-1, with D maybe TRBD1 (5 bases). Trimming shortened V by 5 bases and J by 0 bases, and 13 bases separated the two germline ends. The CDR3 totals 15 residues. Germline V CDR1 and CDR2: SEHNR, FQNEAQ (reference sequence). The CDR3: CASSDHQGVNTEAFF. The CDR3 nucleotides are TGTGCCAGCAGCGACCACCAAGGGGTGAACACTGAAGCTTTCTTT.

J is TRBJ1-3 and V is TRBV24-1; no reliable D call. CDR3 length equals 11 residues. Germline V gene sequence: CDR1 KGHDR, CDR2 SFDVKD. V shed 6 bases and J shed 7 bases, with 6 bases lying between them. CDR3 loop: CATSLGNTIYF. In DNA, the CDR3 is TGTGCCACCAGTCTAGGTAACACCATATATTTT.

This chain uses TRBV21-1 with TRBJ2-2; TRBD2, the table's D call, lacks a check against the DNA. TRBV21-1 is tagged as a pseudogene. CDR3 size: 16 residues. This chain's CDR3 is CASSKEERGNTGELFF. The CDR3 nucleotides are TGTGCCAGCAGCAAAGAGGAGCGGGGGAACACCGGGGAGCTGTTTTTT.

The CDR3 DNA reads TGCAGTGCTAGTTCCCCGACTAGCGGGGGTCCCTACAATGAGCAGTTCTTC. This translates into CSASSPTSGGPYNEQFF. The chain links TRBV20-1 to TRBJ2-1, with 12 bases that match TRBD2. The length of the CDR3 is 17 residues. The trim removed 3 bases at V and 2 bases at J, leaving 8 bases unmatched. Germline assignment: CDR1 DFQATT and CDR2 SNEGSKA (reference sequence).

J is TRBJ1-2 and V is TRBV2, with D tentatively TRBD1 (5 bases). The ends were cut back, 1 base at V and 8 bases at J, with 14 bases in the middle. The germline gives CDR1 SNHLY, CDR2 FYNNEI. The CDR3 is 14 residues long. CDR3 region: CASSEGQGLSGYTF. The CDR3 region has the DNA TGTGCCAGCAGTGAAGGGCAGGGTTTGTCCGGCTACACCTTC.

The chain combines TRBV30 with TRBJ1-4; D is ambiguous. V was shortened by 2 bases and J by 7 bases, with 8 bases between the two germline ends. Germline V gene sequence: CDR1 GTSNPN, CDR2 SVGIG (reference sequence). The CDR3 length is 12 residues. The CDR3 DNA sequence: TGTGCCTGGAGTAGTAGATCTGAAAAACTGTTTTTT. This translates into CAWSSRSEKLFF. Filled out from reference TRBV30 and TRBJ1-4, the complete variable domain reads SQTIHQWPATLVQPVGSPLSLECTVEGTSNPNLYWYRQAAGRGLQLLFYSVGIGQISSEVPQNLSASRPQDRQFILSSKKLLLSDSGFYLCAWSSRSEKLFFGSGTQLSVL.

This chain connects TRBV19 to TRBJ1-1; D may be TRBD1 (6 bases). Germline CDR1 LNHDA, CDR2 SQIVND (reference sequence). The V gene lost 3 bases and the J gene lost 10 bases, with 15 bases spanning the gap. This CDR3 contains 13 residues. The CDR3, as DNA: TGTGCCAGTAGTATCGGGGCCAACAGGGCAGCTTTCTTT. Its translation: CASSIGANRAAFF. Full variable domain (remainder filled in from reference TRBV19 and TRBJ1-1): DGGITQSPKYLFRKEGQNVTLSCEQNLNHDAMYWYRQDPGQGLRLIYYSQIVNDFQKGDIAEGYSVSREKKESFPLTVTSAQKNPTAFYLCASSIGANRAAFFGQGTRLTVV.

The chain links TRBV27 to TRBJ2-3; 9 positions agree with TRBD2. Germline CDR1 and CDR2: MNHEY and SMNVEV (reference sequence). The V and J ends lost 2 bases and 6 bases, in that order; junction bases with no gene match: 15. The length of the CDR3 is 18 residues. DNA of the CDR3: TGTGCCAGCAGTTTAAGGCTTGTTAGCGGGAGCTGGGGTGATACGCAGTATTTT. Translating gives CASSLRLVSGSWGDTQYF.

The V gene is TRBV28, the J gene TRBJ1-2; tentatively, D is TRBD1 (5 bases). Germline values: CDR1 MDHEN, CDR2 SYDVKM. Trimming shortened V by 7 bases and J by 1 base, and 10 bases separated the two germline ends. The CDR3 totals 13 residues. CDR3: CASNFGGNYGYTF. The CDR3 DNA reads TGTGCCAGCAACTTCGGGGGTAACTATGGCTACACCTTC.

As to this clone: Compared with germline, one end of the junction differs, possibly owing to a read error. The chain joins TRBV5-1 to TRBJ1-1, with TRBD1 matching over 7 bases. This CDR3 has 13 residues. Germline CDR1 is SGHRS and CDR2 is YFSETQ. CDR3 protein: CASSSTGRTEAFF. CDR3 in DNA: TGTGCCAGCAGCTCGACAGGGCGTACTGAAGCTTTCTTT.

The CDR3 loop is CASSLSGQSGYGYTF. Here the CDR3 DNA reads TGTGCCAGCAGTTTATCAGGGCAGTCGGGCTATGGCTACACCTTC. The chain couples TRBV28 to TRBJ1-2; tentative D call: TRBD1 (5 bases). V lost 1 base to trimming and J lost 4 bases, with 13 bases between them. This CDR3 is 15 amino acids long. The germline CDR1 and CDR2 sequences are MDHEN and SYDVKM.

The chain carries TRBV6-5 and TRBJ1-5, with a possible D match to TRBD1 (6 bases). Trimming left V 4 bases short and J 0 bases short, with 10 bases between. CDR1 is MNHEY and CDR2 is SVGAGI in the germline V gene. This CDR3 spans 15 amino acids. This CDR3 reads CASSSQGLSNQPQHF. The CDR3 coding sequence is TGTGCCAGCAGTTCACAGGGCCTTAGCAATCAGCCCCAGCATTTT.

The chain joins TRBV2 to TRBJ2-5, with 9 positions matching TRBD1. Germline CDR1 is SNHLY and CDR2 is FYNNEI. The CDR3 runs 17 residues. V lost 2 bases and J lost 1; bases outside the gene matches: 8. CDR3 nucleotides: TGTGCCAGCAGTGAACCCGGGACAGGGATACTCCAAGAGACCCAGTACTTC. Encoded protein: CASSEPGTGILQETQYF. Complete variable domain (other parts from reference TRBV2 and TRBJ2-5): EPEVTQTPSHQVTQMGQEVILRCVPISNHLYFYWYRQILGQKVEFLVSFYNNEISEKSEIFDDQFSVERPDGSNFTLKIRSTKLEDSAMYFCASSEPGTGILQETQYFGPGTRLLVL.

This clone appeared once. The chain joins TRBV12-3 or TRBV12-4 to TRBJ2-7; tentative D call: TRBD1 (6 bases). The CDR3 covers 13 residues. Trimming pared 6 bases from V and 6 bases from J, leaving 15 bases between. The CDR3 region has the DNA TGTGCCAGCAGGAGAGGTAGGGGGAGCGAGCAGTACTTC. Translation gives CASRRGRGSEQYF.

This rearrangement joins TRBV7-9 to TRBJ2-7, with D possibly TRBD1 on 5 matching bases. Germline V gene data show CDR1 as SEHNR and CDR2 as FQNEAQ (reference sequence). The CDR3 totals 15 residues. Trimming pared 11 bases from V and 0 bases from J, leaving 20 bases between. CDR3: CAGLGQNRNSYEQYV. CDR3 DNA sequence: TGTGCCGGATTGGGCCAGAACAGGAACTCCTACGAGCAGTACGTC.

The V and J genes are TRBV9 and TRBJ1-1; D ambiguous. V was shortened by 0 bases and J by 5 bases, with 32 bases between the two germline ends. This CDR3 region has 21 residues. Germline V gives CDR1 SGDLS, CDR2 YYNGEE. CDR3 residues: CASSVGGNWPGGGQTRTEAFF. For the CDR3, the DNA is TGTGCCAGCAGCGTAGGGGGAAATTGGCCGGGCGGAGGCCAGACCAGGACTGAAGCTTTCTTT.

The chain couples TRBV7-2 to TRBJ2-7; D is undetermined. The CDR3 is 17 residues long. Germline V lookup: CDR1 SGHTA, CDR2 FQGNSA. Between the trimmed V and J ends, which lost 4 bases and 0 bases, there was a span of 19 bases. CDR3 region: CASSSTRRFRSSYEQYV. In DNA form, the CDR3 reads TGTGCCAGCAGCTCTACCAGAAGATTTAGGAGCTCCTACGAGCAGTACGTC.

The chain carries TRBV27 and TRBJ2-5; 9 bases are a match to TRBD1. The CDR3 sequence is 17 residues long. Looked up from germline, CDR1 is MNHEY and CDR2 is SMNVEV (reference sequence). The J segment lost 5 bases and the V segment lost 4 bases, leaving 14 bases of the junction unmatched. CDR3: CASSSRGTGKDKETQYF. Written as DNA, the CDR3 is TGTGCCAGCAGTTCACGCGGGACAGGGAAAGACAAGGAGACCCAGTACTTC.

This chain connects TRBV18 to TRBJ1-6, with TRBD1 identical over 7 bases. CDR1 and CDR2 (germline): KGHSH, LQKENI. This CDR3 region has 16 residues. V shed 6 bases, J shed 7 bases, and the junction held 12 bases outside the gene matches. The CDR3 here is CASSYAGDSFNSPLHF. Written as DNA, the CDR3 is TGTGCCAGCTCGTATGCCGGGGACAGCTTCAATTCACCCCTCCACTTT.

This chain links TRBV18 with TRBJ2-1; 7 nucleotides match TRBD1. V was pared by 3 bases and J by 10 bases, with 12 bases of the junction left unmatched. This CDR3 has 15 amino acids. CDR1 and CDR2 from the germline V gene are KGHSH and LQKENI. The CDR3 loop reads CASSPTGQPTREQFF. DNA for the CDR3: TGTGCCAGCTCACCTACGGGACAGCCTACTCGAGAGCAGTTCTTC.

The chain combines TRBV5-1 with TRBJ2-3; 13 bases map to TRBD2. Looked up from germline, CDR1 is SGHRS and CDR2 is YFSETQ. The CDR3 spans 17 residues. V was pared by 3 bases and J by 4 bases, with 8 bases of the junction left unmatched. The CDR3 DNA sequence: TGCGCCAGCAGCTCGGGACTAGCGGGGTTAATCGCAGATACGCAGTATTTT. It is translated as CASSSGLAGLIADTQYF. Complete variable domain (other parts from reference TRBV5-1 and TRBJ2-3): KAGVTQTPRYLIKTRGQQVTLSCSPISGHRSVSWYQQTPGQGLQFLFEYFSETQRNKGNFPGRFSGRQFSNSRSEMNVSTLELGDSALYLCASSSGLAGLIADTQYFGPGTRLTVL.